A selection of T cell receptor beta chains follows, all from one sample in a study of OX40 agonist ivuxolimab in advanced cancers. Assay: immunoSEQ multiplex PCR; the TCRdb copy retains only in-frame clones and omits some. The repertoire includes 35,000 to 55,000 clones, around 90% of them detected once, and 13% to 15% sits in the top ten. The specimen comprised CD4+ or CD8+ T cells sorted from blood, sampled in a trial of the OX40 agonist ivuxolimab. These receptors all come from an adult with an advanced solid tumor such as melanoma, head and neck, liver or kidney cancer. The CDR3 runs from the conserved cysteine through the conserved F or W. A D gene is named only where the DNA matches it firmly. The listing skips clone size in some rows; elsewhere it reads once, few, many or a size class.

len,d_gene,j_gene,abundance,v_gene,CDR3nt,CDR3aa
13,-,TRBJ1-3,-,TRBV2,TGTGCCAGCAGTGAAGGGGGCGGAAACACCATATATTTT,CASSEGGGNTIYF
16,TRBD1,TRBJ1-1,-,TRBV9,TGTGCCAGCAGCCCAAGGGGACAGGGGGCTGGAACTGAAGCTTTCTTT,CASSPRGQGAGTEAFF
14,-,TRBJ1-1,-,TRBV27,TGTGCCAGCAGTTCACTCCGGGCGAGCACTGAAGCTTTCTTT,CASSSLRASTEAFF
12,-,TRBJ2-1,-,TRBV4-1,TGCGCCAGCAGCCAAGCCCGCAATGAGCAGTTCTTC,CASSQARNEQFF
14,TRBD2,TRBJ2-2,-,TRBV7-6,TGTGCCAGCACCCCGAGCGGGAGTGGCGGGGAGCTGTTTTTT,CASTPSGSGGELFF
15,-,TRBJ2-3,-,TRBV19,TGTGCCAGTAGTATAGACACCCGGGCGACAGATACGCAGTATTTT,CASSIDTRATDTQYF
16,TRBD2,TRBJ2-3,-,TRBV7-9,TGTGCCAGCAGCTTAGGACTAGCGGGAGGGAGAGATACGCAGTATTTT,CASSLGLAGGRDTQYF
14,-,TRBJ2-7,-,TRBV6-5,TGTGCTAGCAGTAGTAAGACACCAAACTACGAGCAGTACTTC,CASSSKTPNYEQYF
16,-,TRBJ2-7,-,TRBV14,TGTGCCAGCAGCCCAGAGGAGGTGGGCAGGCACTACGAGCAGTACTTC,CASSPEEVGRHYEQYF
15,TRBD1,TRBJ1-1,-,TRBV7-8,TGTGCCAGCAGCTTAAGGGACAGGGTGAACACTGAAGCTTTCTTT,CASSLRDRVNTEAFF
16,TRBD1,TRBJ2-5,-,TRBV6-5,TGTGCCAGCAGTTACCGGGCTACAGGGGGAAAAGAGACCCAGTACTTC,CASSYRATGGKETQYF
14,-,TRBJ2-1,-,TRBV7-9,TGTGCCAGCAGCTTAGAAGGGACCCGCAATGAGCAGTTCTTC,CASSLEGTRNEQFF
14,TRBD1,TRBJ1-1,-,TRBV7-2,TGTGCCAGCAGCTACAGACAGGGCCTCACTGAAGCTTTCTTT,CASSYRQGLTEAFF
13,TRBD1,TRBJ1-1,once,TRBV6-5,TGTGCCAGCAGTGATTCTGACAGGGATGAAGCTTTCTTT,CASSDSDRDEAFF
15,TRBD1,TRBJ1-5,-,TRBV10-3,TGTGCCATCAGTGAGTCGGGACAGGGTAGGCAGCCCCAGCATTTT,CAISESGQGRQPQHF
13,TRBD1,TRBJ2-2,-,TRBV19,TGTGCCAGTAGTATAGGACAGGGTCGGGAGCTGTTTTTT,CASSIGQGRELFF
15,TRBD2,TRBJ2-1,-,TRBV5-4,TGTGCCAGCAGCTCCGGGACTAGCGGAGACAATGAGCAGTTCTTC,CASSSGTSGDNEQFF
16,-,TRBJ2-3,-,TRBV9,TGTGCCAGCAGTCTCGATTTCCTGGACCAGGCGGATACGCAGTATTTT,CASSLDFLDQADTQYF
13,-,TRBJ2-7,-,TRBV29-1,TGCAGCGTTGGGACACTAAAAGCCTACGAGCAGTACTTC,CSVGTLKAYEQYF
16,TRBD1,TRBJ2-2,-,TRBV18,TGTGCCAGCTCACCCAACAGGGGGCGGCCCACCGGGGAGCTGTTTTTT,CASSPNRGRPTGELFF
12,-,TRBJ1-2,-,TRBV28,TGTGCCAGCAGTCTCCCGACAGGCAACTACACCTTC,CASSLPTGNYTF
18,-,TRBJ2-7,-,TRBV5-1,TGCGCCAGCAGCGGGCCCCCACTCAACCAGGGACGGATCTACGAGCAGTACTTC,CASSGPPLNQGRIYEQYF
15,TRBD2,TRBJ2-2,-,TRBV5-1,TGCGCCAGCAGCCTGCGGGAGCCTAACACCGGGGAGCTGTTTTTT,CASSLREPNTGELFF
16,TRBD1,TRBJ1-4,-,TRBV5-1,TGCGCCAGCAGCCCTTCGGACAGGCCAACTAATGAAAAACTGTTTTTT,CASSPSDRPTNEKLFF
15,-,TRBJ2-1,-,TRBV14,TGTGCCAGCAGCCAAGGTCGGGTCGCCTACAATGAGCAGTTCTTC,CASSQGRVAYNEQFF
16,TRBD2,TRBJ2-7,-,TRBV7-2,TGTGCCAGCAGCTTGGGCCCGGGGGGGGCGCAGAACGAGCAGTACTTC,CASSLGPGGAQNEQYF
14,TRBD1,TRBJ2-7,-,TRBV6-5,TGTGCCAGCAGGGAATACAGGGGTCCCTACGAGCAGTACTTC,CASREYRGPYEQYF
13,TRBD1,TRBJ1-2,-,TRBV18,TGTGCCAGCTCGGGACAGATGGACTATGGCTACACCTTC,CASSGQMDYGYTF
15,TRBD2,TRBJ2-1,-,TRBV18,TGTGCCAGCTCAAACAAGCGGGAGGGCCGAAGTGAGCAGTTCTTC,CASSNKREGRSEQFF
11,-,TRBJ2-7,once,TRBV4-1,TGCGCCAGCAGCCAAGACCTCGTGCAGTACTTC,CASSQDLVQYF